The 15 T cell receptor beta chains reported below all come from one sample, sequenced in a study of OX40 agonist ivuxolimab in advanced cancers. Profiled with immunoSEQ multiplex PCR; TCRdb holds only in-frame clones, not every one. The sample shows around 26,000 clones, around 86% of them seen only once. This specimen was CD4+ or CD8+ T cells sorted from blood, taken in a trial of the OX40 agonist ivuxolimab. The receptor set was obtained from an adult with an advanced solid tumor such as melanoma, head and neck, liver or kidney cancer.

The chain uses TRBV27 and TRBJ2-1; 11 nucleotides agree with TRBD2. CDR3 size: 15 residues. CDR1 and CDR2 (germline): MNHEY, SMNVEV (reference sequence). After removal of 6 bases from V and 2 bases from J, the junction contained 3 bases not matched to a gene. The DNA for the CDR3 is TGTGCCAGCAGACTTAGCGGGGGGGCCTACAATGAGCAGTTCTTC. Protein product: CASRLSGGAYNEQFF.

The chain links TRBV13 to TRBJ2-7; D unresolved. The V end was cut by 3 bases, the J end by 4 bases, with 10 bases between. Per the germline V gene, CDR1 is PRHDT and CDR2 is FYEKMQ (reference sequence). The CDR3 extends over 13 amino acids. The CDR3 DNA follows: TGTGCCAGCAGCTTTGGTGTCACTTACGAGCAGTACTTC. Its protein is CASSFGVTYEQYF.

CDR3 nucleotides: TGTGCCAGCAGCTTAGAGGGCTGGGGCGTTCGTGAGTTCATCGGGGAGCTGTTTTTT. Translating gives CASSLEGWGVREFIGELFF. The genes are TRBV7-3 and TRBJ2-2, with D possibly being TRBD1 or TRBD2 (5 bases each). The CDR3 spans 19 residues. Trimming shortened V by 2 bases and J by 7 bases, and 26 bases separated the two germline ends. Per the germline V gene, CDR1 is SGHTA and CDR2 is FQGTGA.

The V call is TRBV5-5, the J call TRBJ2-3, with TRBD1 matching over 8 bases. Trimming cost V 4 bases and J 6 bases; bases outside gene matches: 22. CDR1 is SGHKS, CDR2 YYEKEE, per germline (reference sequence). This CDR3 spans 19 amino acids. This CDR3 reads CASSPFSGTGLSAGDTQYF. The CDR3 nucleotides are TGTGCCAGCAGCCCCTTTTCCGGGACAGGCCTCTCGGCGGGGGATACGCAGTATTTT.

The CDR3 DNA follows: TGTGCCAGCAGCCTCGGGACAAGTAGGATTTCTGGCTACACCTTC. Amino acids: CASSLGTSRISGYTF. The chain carries TRBV2 and TRBJ1-2; D may be TRBD1 (6 bases). The CDR3 is made up of 15 amino acids. Germline-derived CDR1 and CDR2 are SNHLY and FYNNEI. Trimming removed 6 bases from V and 7 bases from J, with 21 bases in between.

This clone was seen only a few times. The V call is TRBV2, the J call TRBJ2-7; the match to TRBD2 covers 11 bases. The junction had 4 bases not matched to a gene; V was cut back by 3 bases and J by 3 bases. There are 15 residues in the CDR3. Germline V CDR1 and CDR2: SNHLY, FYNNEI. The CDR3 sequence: CASSDLSGGGYEQYF. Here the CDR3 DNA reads TGTGCCAGCAGTGATCTTAGCGGGGGGGGCTACGAGCAGTACTTC.

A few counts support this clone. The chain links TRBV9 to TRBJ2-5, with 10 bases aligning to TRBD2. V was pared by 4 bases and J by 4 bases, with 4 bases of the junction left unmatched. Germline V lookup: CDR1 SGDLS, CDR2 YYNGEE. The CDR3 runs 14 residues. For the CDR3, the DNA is TGTGCCAGCAGCATTAGCGGGGGGCTAGAGACCCAGTACTTC. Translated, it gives CASSISGGLETQYF.

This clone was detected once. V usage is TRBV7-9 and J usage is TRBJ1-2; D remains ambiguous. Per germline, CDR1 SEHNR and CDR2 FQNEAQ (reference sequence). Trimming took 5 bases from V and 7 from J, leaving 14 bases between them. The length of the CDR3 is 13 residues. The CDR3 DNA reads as TGTGCCAGCAGCGGTTCGGGAGGGTCTGGCTACACCTTC. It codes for CASSGSGGSGYTF.

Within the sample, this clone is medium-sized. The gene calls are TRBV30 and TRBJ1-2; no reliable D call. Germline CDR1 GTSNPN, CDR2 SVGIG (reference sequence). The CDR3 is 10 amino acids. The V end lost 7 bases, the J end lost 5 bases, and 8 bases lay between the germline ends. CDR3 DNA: TGTGCCTACCAAGGTTATGGCTACACCTTC. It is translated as CAYQGYGYTF.

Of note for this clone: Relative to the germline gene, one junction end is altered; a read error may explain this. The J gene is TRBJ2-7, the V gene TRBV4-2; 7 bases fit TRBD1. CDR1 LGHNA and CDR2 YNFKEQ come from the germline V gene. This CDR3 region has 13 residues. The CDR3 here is CASRRGGSDEQYF. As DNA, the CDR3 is TGTGCCAGCAGGAGAGGGGGCTCCGACGAGCAGTACTTC.

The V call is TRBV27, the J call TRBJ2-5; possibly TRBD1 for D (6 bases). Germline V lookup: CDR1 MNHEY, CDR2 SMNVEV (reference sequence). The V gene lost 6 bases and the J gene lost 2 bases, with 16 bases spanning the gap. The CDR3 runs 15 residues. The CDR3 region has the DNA TGTGCCAGCAGCCCTGCTATAGGACAGCAAGAGACCCAGTACTTC. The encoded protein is CASSPAIGQQETQYF.

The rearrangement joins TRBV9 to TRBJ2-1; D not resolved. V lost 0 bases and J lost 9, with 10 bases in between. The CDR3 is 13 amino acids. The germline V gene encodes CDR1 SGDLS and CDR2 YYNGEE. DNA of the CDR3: TGTGCCAGCAGCGTAGGCCAGTTCAGTGAGCAGTTCTTC. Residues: CASSVGQFSEQFF.

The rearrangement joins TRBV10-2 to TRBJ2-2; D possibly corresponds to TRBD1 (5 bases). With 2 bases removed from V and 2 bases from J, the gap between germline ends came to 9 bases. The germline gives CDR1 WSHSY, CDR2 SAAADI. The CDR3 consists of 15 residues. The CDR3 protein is CASSEHRSNTGELFF. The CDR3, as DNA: TGCGCCAGCAGTGAGCACAGGAGCAACACCGGGGAGCTGTTTTTT.

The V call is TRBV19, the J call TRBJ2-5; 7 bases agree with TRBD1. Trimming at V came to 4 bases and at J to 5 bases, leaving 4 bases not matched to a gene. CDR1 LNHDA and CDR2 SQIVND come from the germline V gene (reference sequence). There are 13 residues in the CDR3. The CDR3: CASSTTGVETQYF. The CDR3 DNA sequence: TGTGCCAGTAGTACCACAGGGGTCGAGACCCAGTACTTC.

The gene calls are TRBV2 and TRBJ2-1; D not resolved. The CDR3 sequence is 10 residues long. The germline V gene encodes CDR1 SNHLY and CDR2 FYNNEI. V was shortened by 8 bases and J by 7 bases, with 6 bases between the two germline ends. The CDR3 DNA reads TGTGCCAGCTCCCATAATGAGCAGTTCTTC. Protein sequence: CASSHNEQFF.